These 11 T cell receptor beta chains came from one sample sequenced in a study of T-cell reconstitution after alpha-beta-depleted transplantation in children. This sample's TCRbeta library carried unique molecular identifier barcodes. One entry per CDR3 protein, called by TCRdb with MiXCR from the PCR reads. This table has around 500,000 distinct CDR3 sequences, about 23% appearing once. This sample comprised PBMCs, mostly from graft donor cells, obtained 360 days after TCRalphabeta/CD19-depleted stem cell transplant. The receptors originated from a boy younger than two who had a stem cell transplant for acute myeloid leukemia, so the T cells may come from the graft donor.

The CDR3 region has the DNA TGTGCCACCAGCAGAGTTCAGAACACCGGGGAGCTGTTTTTT. Protein: CATSRVQNTGELFF. The genes are TRBV15 and TRBJ2-2; no reliable D call. Trimming left V 1 base short and J 1 base short, with 4 bases between. CDR3 length equals 14 residues. CDR1 is LNHNV, CDR2 YYDKDF, per germline (reference sequence).

This clonotype was detected only a few times. The V call is TRBV7-3, the J call TRBJ1-2; 9 bases fit TRBD1. The germline V gene has CDR1 SGHTA and CDR2 FQGTGA. Unmatched junction bases numbered 16, after V lost 0 bases and J lost 8 bases. The CDR3 runs 18 residues. The CDR3 DNA is TGTGCCAGCAGCTTAACAGGTCCCGGGACAGGGTCGGAAGGAGGCTACACCTTC. Translation gives CASSLTGPGTGSEGGYTF.

The J gene is TRBJ2-1, the V gene TRBV29-1; no clear D. The germline gives CDR1 SQVTM, CDR2 ANQGSEA. This CDR3 is built from 15 residues. The V gene lost 0 bases and the J gene lost 5 bases, with 14 bases spanning the gap. CDR3 amino acids: CSVEEVQSRDNEQFF. CDR3 nucleotides: TGCAGCGTTGAAGAGGTCCAGAGCAGAGACAATGAGCAGTTCTTC.

The rearrangement links TRBV5-4 to TRBJ1-5, with 7 bases aligning to TRBD1. Germline V lookup: CDR1 SGHNT, CDR2 YYREEE (reference sequence). J lost 7 bases, V lost 3 bases, and 7 bases had no gene match. The CDR3 is 14 amino acids. CDR3 loop: CASSYRGSGQPQHF. The CDR3 coding sequence is TGTGCCAGCAGCTACAGGGGAAGTGGGCAGCCCCAGCATTTT.

The chain couples TRBV5-5 to TRBJ1-2; 7 bases fit TRBD1. Germline V CDR1 and CDR2: SGHKS, YYEKEE (reference sequence). V lost 0 bases and J lost 3; bases outside the gene matches: 2. The CDR3 has 14 residues. The CDR3 loop reads CASSLAQGDYGYTF. For the CDR3, the DNA is TGTGCCAGCAGCTTGGCCCAGGGGGACTATGGCTACACCTTC.

This clonotype was detected only a few times. The rearrangement links TRBV2 to TRBJ2-5, with TRBD2 as a possible D gene (7 bases). From germline, CDR1 is SNHLY and CDR2 FYNNEI. The CDR3 contains 13 residues. The V end was cut by 10 bases, the J end by 7 bases, with 19 bases between. CDR3 in amino acids: CATLQGRGGTQYF. DNA of the CDR3: TGTGCCACCCTTCAAGGGAGGGGGGGGACCCAGTACTTC. The full variable domain, in which reference TRBV2 and TRBJ2-5 provide the parts outside the CDR3, is EPEVTQTPSHQVTQMGQEVILRCVPISNHLYFYWYRQILGQKVEFLVSFYNNEISEKSEIFDDQFSVERPDGSNFTLKIRSTKLEDSAMYFCATLQGRGGTQYFGPGTRLLVL.

With regard to this clonotype: This clone may be a read error of a much larger clone one base away. V is TRBV3-1 and J is TRBJ2-2, with unresolved D. There are 13 residues in the CDR3. Per germline, CDR1 LGHDT and CDR2 YNNKEL (reference sequence). CDR3 DNA: TGTGCCGGCAGCCAAGTCAACCTCGGGGAGCTGTTTTTT. This sequence encodes CAGSQVNLGELFF.

This clonotype was observed at least ten times. J is TRBJ2-7 and V is TRBV28; D perhaps matches TRBD1 (6 bases). This CDR3 contains 16 residues. The germline V gene encodes CDR1 MDHEN and CDR2 SYDVKM. The V gene lost 0 bases and the J gene lost 0 bases, with 12 bases spanning the gap. The CDR3, as DNA: TGTGCCAGCAGTTTATGGGGGACACAGAGCTCCTACGAGCAGTACTTC. It yields the protein CASSLWGTQSSYEQYF.

The chain recombines TRBV5-1 with TRBJ1-1; a weak D match, TRBD1 (5 bases). The CDR3 runs 13 residues. V was shortened by 4 bases and J by 1 base, with 8 bases between the two germline ends. Germline CDR1 SGHRS, CDR2 YFSETQ. CDR3 in amino acids: CASSGAPNTEAFF. The DNA for the CDR3 is TGCGCCAGCAGCGGGGCCCCGAACACTGAAGCTTTCTTT.

This clonotype was picked up many times. The chain combines TRBV29-1 with TRBJ1-1; no definite D call. CDR1 and CDR2 from the germline V gene are SQVTM and ANQGSEA. Trimming took 0 bases from V and 10 from J, leaving 9 bases between them. There are 11 residues in the CDR3. CDR3 nucleotides: TGCAGCGTTGAAGACTCTCTTGTAGCTTTCTTT. Residues: CSVEDSLVAFF. Looking up the rest from reference TRBV29-1 and TRBJ1-1 gives the full variable domain: SAVISQKPSRDICQRGTSLTIQCQVDSQVTMMFWYRQQPGQSLTLIATANQGSEATYESGFVIDKFPISRPNLTFSTLTVSNMSPEDSSIYLCSVEDSLVAFFGQGTRLTVV.

The CDR3 protein is CATSRERGGSYNEQFF. The CDR3 region has the DNA TGTGCCACCAGCAGAGAGAGGGGTGGCTCCTACAATGAGCAGTTCTTC. The chain joins TRBV15 to TRBJ2-1; tentatively, D is TRBD1 or TRBD2 (5 bases each). Germline CDR1 reads LNHNV; CDR2 reads YYDKDF (reference sequence). The CDR3 spans 16 residues. The germline V and J ends were trimmed by 0 bases and 0 bases, with 9 bases remaining between them.